The clone carrying this T cell receptor beta chain was counted a few times. Its antigen remains unknown. One entry per CDR3 protein results from TCRdb running MiXCR on the 5' RACE reads. The table lists 450,000 to 600,000 distinct CDR3 sequences, approximately 13% of them singletons, with around an eighth in the top ten. The data originate from a study of T cells after yellow fever vaccination. Broader study findings: Abundant clonotypes (contaminants from the bulk population) could be present in FACS-sorted repertoires. Although the secondary response was weaker, it peaked faster, at day 5 versus 15. Just a small share of clonotypes turned up in the CD4 compartment as well as the CD8 compartment.

Trimming shortened V by 4 bases and J by 7 bases, and 11 bases separated the two germline ends. Germline V CDR1 and CDR2: SQVTM, ANQGSEA. The CDR3 sequence is 12 residues long. V gene TRBV29-1 combines with J gene TRBJ2-1; D is unclear. The sequencing here drew on PBMCs, taken on the day of the yellow fever booster vaccination. The clonotype originates from a man aged 30-40 years who received the YFV17D yellow fever vaccine. CDR3: CSVGVSKNEQFF. The CDR3, as DNA: TGCAGCGTTGGGGTTAGCAAAAATGAGCAGTTCTTC.